This T cell receptor (beta chain) was recovered during a study of T-cell reconstitution after alpha-beta-depleted transplantation in children. Molecular barcoding with unique molecular identifiers was used for the TCRbeta library. TCRdb reprocessed the PCR reads with MiXCR, giving one entry per CDR3 protein. The sample comprises roughly 240,000 distinct CDR3 sequences, 6.5% to 9% of which are singletons, and less than 8% rests with the top ten. This clonotype was recorded many times. The J segment lost 0 bases and the V segment lost 6 bases, leaving 8 bases of the junction unmatched. There are 15 residues in the CDR3.

V usage is TRBV12-3 or TRBV12-4 and J usage is TRBJ2-7; 7 bases fit TRBD1. The sample consisted of PBMCs, mostly from graft donor cells, taken 180 days after TCRalphabeta/CD19-depleted stem cell transplant. The sequence derives from a male patient younger than 18 who had a stem cell transplant for acute lymphoblastic leukemia, so the T cells may come from the graft donor. CDR3 sequence reads: CASSPGTATSYEQYF. In nucleotides, the CDR3 is TGTGCCAGCAGCCCCGGGACAGCAACCTCCTACGAGCAGTACTTC.